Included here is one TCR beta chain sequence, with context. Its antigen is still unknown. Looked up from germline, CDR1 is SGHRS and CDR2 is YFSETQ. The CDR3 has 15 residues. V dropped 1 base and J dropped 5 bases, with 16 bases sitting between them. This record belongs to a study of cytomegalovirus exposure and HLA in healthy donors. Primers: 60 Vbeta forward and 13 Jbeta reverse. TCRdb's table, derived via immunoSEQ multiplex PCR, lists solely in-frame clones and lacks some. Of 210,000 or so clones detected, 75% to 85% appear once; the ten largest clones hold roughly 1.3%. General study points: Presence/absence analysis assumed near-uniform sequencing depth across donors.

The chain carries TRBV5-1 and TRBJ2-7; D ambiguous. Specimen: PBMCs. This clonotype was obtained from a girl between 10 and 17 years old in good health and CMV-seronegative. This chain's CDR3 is CASSLSPGADDEQYF. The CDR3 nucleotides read TGCGCCAGCAGCTTGTCTCCGGGTGCGGATGACGAGCAGTACTTC.